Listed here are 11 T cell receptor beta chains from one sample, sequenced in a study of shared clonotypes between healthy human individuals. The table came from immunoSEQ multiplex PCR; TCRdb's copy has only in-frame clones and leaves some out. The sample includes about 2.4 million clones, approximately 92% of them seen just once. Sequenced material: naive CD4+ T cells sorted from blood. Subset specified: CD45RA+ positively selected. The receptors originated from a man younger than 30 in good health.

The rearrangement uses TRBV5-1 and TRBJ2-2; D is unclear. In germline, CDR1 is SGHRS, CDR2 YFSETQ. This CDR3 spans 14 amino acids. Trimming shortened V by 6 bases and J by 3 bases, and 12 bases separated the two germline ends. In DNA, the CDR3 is TGCGCCAGCAATAGTGGGCAGCACACCGGGGAGCTGTTTTTT. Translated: CASNSGQHTGELFF. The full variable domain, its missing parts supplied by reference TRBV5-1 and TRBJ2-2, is KAGVTQTPRYLIKTRGQQVTLSCSPISGHRSVSWYQQTPGQGLQFLFEYFSETQRNKGNFPGRFSGRQFSNSRSEMNVSTLELGDSALYLCASNSGQHTGELFFGEGSRLTVL.

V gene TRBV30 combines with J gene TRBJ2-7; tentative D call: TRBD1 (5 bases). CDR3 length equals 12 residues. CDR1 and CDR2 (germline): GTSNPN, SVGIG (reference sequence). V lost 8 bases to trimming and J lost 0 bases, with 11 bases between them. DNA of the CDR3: TGTGCCGTGGACACCCACTCCTACGAGCAGTACTTC. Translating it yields CAVDTHSYEQYF. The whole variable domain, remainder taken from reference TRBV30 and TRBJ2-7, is SQTIHQWPATLVQPVGSPLSLECTVEGTSNPNLYWYRQAAGRGLQLLFYSVGIGQISSEVPQNLSASRPQDRQFILSSKKLLLSDSGFYLCAVDTHSYEQYFGPGTRLTVT.

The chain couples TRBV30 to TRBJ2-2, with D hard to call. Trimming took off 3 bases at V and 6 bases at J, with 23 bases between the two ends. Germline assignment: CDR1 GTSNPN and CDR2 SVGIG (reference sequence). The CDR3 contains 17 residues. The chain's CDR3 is CAWSVRKSDLFAGELFF. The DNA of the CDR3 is TGTGCCTGGAGCGTGAGGAAAAGTGACTTATTTGCCGGGGAGCTGTTTTTT.

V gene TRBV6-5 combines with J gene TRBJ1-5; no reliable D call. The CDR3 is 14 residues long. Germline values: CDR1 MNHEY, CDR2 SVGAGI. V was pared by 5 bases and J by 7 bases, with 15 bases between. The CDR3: CASSPEMAGQPQHF. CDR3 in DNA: TGTGCCAGCAGTCCGGAAATGGCGGGGCAGCCCCAGCATTTT.

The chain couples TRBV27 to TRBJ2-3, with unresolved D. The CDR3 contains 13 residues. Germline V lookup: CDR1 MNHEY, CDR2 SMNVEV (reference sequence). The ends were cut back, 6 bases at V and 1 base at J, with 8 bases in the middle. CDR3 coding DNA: TGTGCCAGCAGCCGGGTCGGCACAGATACGCAGTATTTT. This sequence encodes CASSRVGTDTQYF.

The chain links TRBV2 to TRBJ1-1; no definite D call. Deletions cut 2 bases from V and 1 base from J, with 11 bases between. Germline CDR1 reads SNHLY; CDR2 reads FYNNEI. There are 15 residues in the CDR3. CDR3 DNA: TGTGCCAGCAGTGAATTGGGTTTGTCGAACACTGAAGCTTTCTTT. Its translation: CASSELGLSNTEAFF.

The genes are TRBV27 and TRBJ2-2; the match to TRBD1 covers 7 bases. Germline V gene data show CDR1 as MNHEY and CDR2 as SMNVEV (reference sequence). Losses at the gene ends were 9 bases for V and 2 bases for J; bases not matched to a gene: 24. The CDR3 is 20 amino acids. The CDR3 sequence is CARRGRQSRGPGANTGELFF. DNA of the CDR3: TGTGCCAGGAGAGGTCGACAGAGTAGGGGGCCAGGGGCTAACACCGGGGAGCTGTTTTTT.

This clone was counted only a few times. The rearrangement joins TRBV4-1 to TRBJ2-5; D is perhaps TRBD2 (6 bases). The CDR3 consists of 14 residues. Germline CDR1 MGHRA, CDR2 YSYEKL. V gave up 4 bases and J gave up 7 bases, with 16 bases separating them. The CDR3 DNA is TGCGCCAGCAGCCGAGAACTAGCCGCGGGGACCCAGTACTTC. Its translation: CASSRELAAGTQYF.

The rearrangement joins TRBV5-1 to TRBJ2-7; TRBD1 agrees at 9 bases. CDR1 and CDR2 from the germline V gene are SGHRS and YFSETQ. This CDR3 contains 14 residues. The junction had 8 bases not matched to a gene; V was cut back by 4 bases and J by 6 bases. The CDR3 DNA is TGCGCCAGCAGCCCCCGGGACAGGGCCCTCGAGCAGTACTTC. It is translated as CASSPRDRALEQYF.

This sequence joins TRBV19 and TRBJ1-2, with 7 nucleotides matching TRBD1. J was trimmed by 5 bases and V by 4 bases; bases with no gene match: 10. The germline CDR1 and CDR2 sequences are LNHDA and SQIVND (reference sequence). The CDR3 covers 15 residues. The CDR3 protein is CASSRSRDSFYGYTF. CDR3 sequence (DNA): TGTGCCAGTAGTAGATCCCGGGACAGCTTTTATGGCTACACCTTC.

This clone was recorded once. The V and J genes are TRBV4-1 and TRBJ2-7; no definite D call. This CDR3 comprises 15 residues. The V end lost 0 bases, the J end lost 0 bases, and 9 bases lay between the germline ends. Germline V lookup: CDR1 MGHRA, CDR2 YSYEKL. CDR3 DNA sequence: TGCGCCAGCAGCCAAGAGTACCACCCCTCCTACGAGCAGTACTTC. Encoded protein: CASSQEYHPSYEQYF.